Presented here are 16 T cell receptor beta chains from one specimen sequenced in a study of long-term antiretroviral therapy in people with HIV. A v3.0 immunoSEQ assay was performed at survey level. Produced via immunoSEQ multiplex PCR; TCRdb's table is partial and in-frame only. The profile covers under 35,000 clones, with approximately 96% appearing a single time and under 2.5% taken by the ten largest. Sequencing was performed on unsorted PBMCs, taken approximately 6.5 years after starting antiretroviral therapy. The receptors were gathered from a man under 40 with HIV.

The rearrangement links TRBV5-1 to TRBJ2-3, with 7 bases aligning to TRBD2. The trim removed 7 bases at V and 0 bases at J, leaving 5 bases unmatched. The CDR3 length is 14 residues. Per the germline V gene, CDR1 is SGHRS and CDR2 is YFSETQ. Written as DNA, the CDR3 is TGCGCCAGCCGCCTAGCGGTCAGCACAGATACGCAGTATTTT. Translating it yields CASRLAVSTDTQYF.

The rearrangement joins TRBV30 to TRBJ2-5; D ambiguous. Between the trimmed V and J ends, which lost 2 bases and 5 bases, there was a span of 9 bases. This CDR3 region has 12 residues. Germline V gene lookup returns CDR1 GTSNPN and CDR2 SVGIG (reference sequence). CDR3 sequence reads: CAWSPVTETQYF. In DNA form, the CDR3 reads TGTGCCTGGAGTCCTGTTACGGAGACCCAGTACTTC.

The rearrangement joins TRBV6-1 to TRBJ1-5, with D maybe TRBD1 (5 bases). V lost 9 bases, J lost 5 bases, and 11 bases lay in between. Germline lookup yields CDR1 MNHNS and CDR2 SASEGT. The CDR3 extends over 12 amino acids. CDR3 loop: CASQGSDQPQHF. The CDR3 nucleotides read TGTGCCAGTCAGGGTTCCGATCAGCCCCAGCATTTT.

The chain couples TRBV7-9 to TRBJ1-2, with D maybe TRBD1 (5 bases). V was pared by 4 bases and J by 4 bases, with 13 bases between. CDR3 size: 14 residues. Germline V CDR1 and CDR2: SEHNR, FQNEAQ (reference sequence). The CDR3 loop is CASSSGTHGYGYTF. CDR3 nucleotides: TGTGCCAGCAGCTCCGGGACGCATGGCTATGGCTACACCTTC.

The V call is TRBV9, the J call TRBJ2-1; TRBD2 agrees at 7 bases. CDR1 is SGDLS, CDR2 YYNGEE, per germline. This CDR3 spans 13 amino acids. J gave up 12 bases and V 7 bases, and 13 bases lay outside the gene matches. Here the CDR3 reads CASSPSRERGQFF. DNA of the CDR3: TGTGCCAGCTCCCCTTCAAGGGAGCGGGGGCAGTTCTTC.

This chain connects TRBV10-3 to TRBJ2-3, with D uncertain. CDR1 and CDR2 (germline): ENHRY, SYGVKD. Between the trimmed V and J ends, which lost 4 bases and 5 bases, there was a span of 7 bases. The CDR3 is 12 amino acids. The CDR3 DNA reads as TGTGCCATCAGTGCGGGCGAAGATACGCAGTATTTT. It yields the protein CAISAGEDTQYF.

The chain uses TRBV14 and TRBJ2-7, with TRBD2 matching 8 bases. This CDR3 has 17 residues. The germline CDR1 and CDR2 sequences are SGHDN and FVKESK. The ends lost 4 bases at V and 6 bases at J; junction bases unmatched: 17. CDR3 amino acids: CASSPYPLSGRFIEQYF. The CDR3 coding sequence is TGTGCCAGCAGCCCCTACCCGCTAAGCGGGAGATTCATCGAGCAGTACTTC.

This sequence joins TRBV30 and TRBJ2-4; TRBD1 might be the D (5 bases). This CDR3 has 13 amino acids. V was pared by 3 bases and J by 7 bases, with 13 bases between. Germline V CDR1 and CDR2: GTSNPN, SVGIG (reference sequence). CDR3 DNA: TGTGCCTGGAGAGAAGGGGTGACCAACATTCAGTACTTC. Its translation is CAWREGVTNIQYF. Complete variable domain (other parts from reference TRBV30 and TRBJ2-4): SQTIHQWPATLVQPVGSPLSLECTVEGTSNPNLYWYRQAAGRGLQLLFYSVGIGQISSEVPQNLSASRPQDRQFILSSKKLLLSDSGFYLCAWREGVTNIQYFGAGTRLSVL.

The chain carries TRBV9 and TRBJ1-2, with D maybe TRBD1 (5 bases). The length of the CDR3 is 15 residues. V was pared by 0 bases and J by 6 bases, with 15 bases between. The germline CDR1 and CDR2 sequences are SGDLS and YYNGEE. The CDR3 spells CASSVGGLALDGYTF. CDR3 bases: TGTGCCAGCAGCGTAGGGGGGTTGGCCCTGGATGGCTACACCTTC.

This chain links TRBV20-1 with TRBJ1-4; D ambiguous. The length of the CDR3 is 10 residues. The germline V gene has CDR1 DFQATT and CDR2 SNEGSKA (reference sequence). The V end was cut by 3 bases, the J end by 7 bases, with 3 bases between. This chain's CDR3 is CSASGEKLFF. CDR3 bases: TGCAGTGCTAGCGGTGAAAAACTGTTTTTT.

The rearrangement uses TRBV7-8 and TRBJ2-5; D unclear. This CDR3 contains 13 residues. Trimming removed 1 base at V and 2 bases at J, with 5 bases between. Germline values: CDR1 SGHVS, CDR2 FQNEAQ. The DNA for the CDR3 is TGTGCCAGCAGCTTAGACCGACAAGAGACCCAGTACTTC. It is translated as CASSLDRQETQYF.

The chain is built from TRBV15 and TRBJ2-1; either TRBD1 or TRBD2 may supply D (5 bases each). Trimming took off 2 bases at V and 4 bases at J, with 12 bases between the two ends. The CDR3 extends over 15 amino acids. Germline CDR1 is LNHNV and CDR2 is YYDKDF (reference sequence). The CDR3 nucleotides read TGTGCCACCAGCAGACGGGACCTCCCTTACAATGAGCAGTTCTTC. Residues: CATSRRDLPYNEQFF.

V and J are TRBV5-1 and TRBJ2-7; D not resolved. V lost 7 bases to trimming and J lost 0 bases, with 17 bases between them. Germline CDR1 and CDR2: SGHRS and YFSETQ. The CDR3 consists of 15 residues. CDR3 nucleotides: TGCGCCAGCGCCCGCGCGGCCATAGGCTCCTACGAGCAGTACTTC. Translation gives CASARAAIGSYEQYF. Based on the CDR3 plus reference TRBV5-1 and TRBJ2-7, the full variable domain is KAGVTQTPRYLIKTRGQQVTLSCSPISGHRSVSWYQQTPGQGLQFLFEYFSETQRNKGNFPGRFSGRQFSNSRSEMNVSTLELGDSALYLCASARAAIGSYEQYFGPGTRLTVT.

The chain has TRBV6-6 and TRBJ2-4, with TRBD1 matching 9 bases. Germline V gives CDR1 MNHNY, CDR2 SVGAGI (reference sequence). V dropped 2 bases and J dropped 6; count of bases not matched to a gene: 8. The CDR3 has 16 residues. The CDR3 DNA sequence: TGTGCCAGCAGTTACCCGGGACAGGGCGGGGTAAACATTCAGTACTTC. This codes for CASSYPGQGGVNIQYF.

V is TRBV6-5 and J is TRBJ2-1, with D unresolved. The CDR3 has 14 residues. Germline V gene lookup returns CDR1 MNHEY and CDR2 SVGAGI. Trimming took off 0 bases at V and 6 bases at J, with 9 bases between the two ends. CDR3 sequence: CASSYSSSVNEQFF. In DNA form, the CDR3 reads TGTGCCAGCAGTTACTCGAGCAGCGTCAATGAGCAGTTCTTC.

CDR3: CASSQDLADGYTF. CDR3 DNA: TGCGCCAGCAGCCAAGATCTGGCAGATGGCTACACCTTC. V and J are TRBV4-3 and TRBJ1-2; D remains ambiguous. Germline assignment: CDR1 LGHNA and CDR2 YSLEER. This CDR3 region has 13 residues. Between the trimmed V and J ends, which lost 0 bases and 6 bases, there was a span of 8 bases.